The 21 T cell receptor beta chains in this list originate from one sample, sequenced in a study of T cell responses to AZD1222 COVID-19 vaccine. Measured with immunoSEQ multiplex PCR; TCRdb has only the in-frame clones, and not every one. Altogether more than 80,000 clones are present, approximately 90% being singletons, with the ten largest covering 20% to 25%. The specimen was peripheral blood, collected on day 0 of AZD1222 vaccination. The receptors come from an adult in good health.

CDR3 region: CASSQLEGQRNEKLFF. Here the CDR3 DNA reads TGCGCCAGCAGCCAGCTAGAGGGACAGCGAAATGAAAAACTGTTTTTT. V and J are TRBV4-1 and TRBJ1-4; the match to TRBD1 covers 7 bases. Germline V lookup: CDR1 MGHRA, CDR2 YSYEKL. Germline trimming cut 3 bases from V and 5 bases from J; bases unmatched to any gene: 9. The CDR3 length is 16 residues.

The rearrangement joins TRBV19 to TRBJ1-1; D remains ambiguous. This CDR3 is 14 amino acids long. The germline V gene encodes CDR1 LNHDA and CDR2 SQIVND (reference sequence). The germline V and J ends were trimmed by 7 bases and 2 bases, with 14 bases remaining between them. The CDR3 region is CASKAWQENTEAFF. In DNA form, the CDR3 reads TGTGCCAGTAAGGCCTGGCAGGAAAACACTGAAGCTTTCTTT.

V gene TRBV11-2 combines with J gene TRBJ2-7; the match to TRBD1 covers 7 bases. CDR3 length equals 14 residues. The ends lost 5 bases at V and 6 bases at J; junction bases unmatched: 10. CDR1 and CDR2 from the germline V gene are SGHAT and FQNNGV. The CDR3 is CASSPYTGVGEQYF. CDR3 nucleotide sequence: TGTGCCAGCAGCCCTTACACAGGGGTGGGCGAGCAGTACTTC. The full variable domain, in which reference TRBV11-2 and TRBJ2-7 provide the parts outside the CDR3, is EAGVAQSPRYKIIEKRQSVAFWCNPISGHATLYWYQQILGQGPKLLIQFQNNGVVDDSQLPKDRFSAERLKGVDSTLKIQPAKLEDSAVYLCASSPYTGVGEQYFGPGTRLTVT.

The rearrangement uses TRBV2 and TRBJ1-2; D is uncertain. Germline assignment: CDR1 SNHLY and CDR2 FYNNEI. Trimming took off 6 bases at V and 2 bases at J, with 13 bases between the two ends. The CDR3 is 14 residues long. CDR3 coding DNA: TGTGCCAGCAGCGGAGTTTCAGGAAACTATGGCTACACCTTC. The encoded protein is CASSGVSGNYGYTF.

The chain joins TRBV10-1 to TRBJ1-2; D is unclear. V lost 10 bases and J lost 4, with 16 bases in between. Germline V CDR1 and CDR2: WNHNN, SYGVQD (reference sequence). The CDR3 covers 13 residues. This CDR3 reads CAKSPPPLYGYTF. In DNA, the CDR3 is TGCGCCAAGAGTCCACCCCCTCTCTATGGCTACACCTTC.

The rearrangement uses TRBV6-2 or TRBV6-3 and TRBJ2-3, with no clear D. V lost 6 bases and J lost 1, with 11 bases in between. Germline V gene lookup returns CDR1 MNHEY and CDR2 SVGEGT. The CDR3 contains 14 residues. The chain's CDR3 is CASSPNWGTDTQYF. The CDR3 region has the DNA TGTGCCAGCAGCCCGAATTGGGGCACAGATACGCAGTATTTT.

This clone was counted between two and nine times. This chain joins TRBV15 and TRBJ2-6, with D hard to call. Germline V gene lookup returns CDR1 LNHNV and CDR2 YYDKDF (reference sequence). The V end was cut by 5 bases, the J end by 0 bases, with 8 bases between. The CDR3 has 15 amino acids. CDR3 region: CATSVEYSGANVLTF. The DNA for the CDR3 is TGTGCCACCAGCGTCGAGTACTCTGGGGCCAACGTCCTGACTTTC.

This clone was recorded once. The chain links TRBV15 to TRBJ1-5; 7 nucleotides match TRBD1. V lost 3 bases to trimming and J lost 5 bases; unmatched junction nucleotides: 4. In germline, CDR1 is LNHNV, CDR2 YYDKDF (reference sequence). The CDR3 sequence is 14 residues long. The DNA for the CDR3 is TGTGCCACCAGCAGTCGCACAGGGGATCAGCCCCAGCATTTT. Translated: CATSSRTGDQPQHF.

This sequence joins TRBV5-6 and TRBJ1-2, with D tentatively TRBD1 (5 bases). Germline values: CDR1 SGHDT, CDR2 YYEEEE. This CDR3 has 15 amino acids. The ends were cut back, 4 bases at V and 0 bases at J, with 13 bases in the middle. CDR3 protein: CASSRRDRANYGYTF. The CDR3 DNA reads TGTGCCAGCAGCAGGAGGGACCGAGCTAACTATGGCTACACCTTC.

V and J are TRBV6-2 or TRBV6-3 and TRBJ1-5; tentatively, D is TRBD1 (6 bases). V lost 6 bases and J lost 10, with 16 bases in between. Looked up from germline, CDR1 is MNHEY and CDR2 is SVGEGT. This CDR3 is 13 amino acids long. DNA for the CDR3: TGTGCCAGCAGCCAACCTACAGGGAGCCCCCAGCATTTT. This gives the protein CASSQPTGSPQHF.

The chain recombines TRBV29-1 with TRBJ2-3; 11 bases align to TRBD2. This CDR3 is 15 amino acids long. Germline lookup yields CDR1 SQVTM and CDR2 ANQGSEA. V trimming: 1 base; J trimming: 3 bases; junction bases outside the gene matches: 3. CDR3 bases: TGCAGCGTTGAAGTAGCGGGGGGGCTAACAGATACGCAGTATTTT. Translated, it gives CSVEVAGGLTDTQYF.

J is TRBJ2-7 and V is TRBV12-3 or TRBV12-4, with D unresolved. The V end lost 6 bases, the J end lost 4 bases, and 10 bases lay between the germline ends. This CDR3 has 12 amino acids. For the CDR3, the DNA is TGTGCCAGCAGCCATGATCAGTACGAGCAGTACTTC. Protein: CASSHDQYEQYF.

The chain employs TRBV5-4 and TRBJ1-6; D perhaps matches TRBD1 (5 bases). Germline lookup yields CDR1 SGHNT and CDR2 YYREEE (reference sequence). V was cut by 0 bases and J by 6 bases, with 10 bases left in between. The CDR3 covers 15 residues. CDR3: CASSLAGDGNSPLHF. The CDR3 nucleotides read TGTGCCAGCAGCTTGGCCGGGGACGGTAATTCACCCCTCCACTTT. Filled out from reference TRBV5-4 and TRBJ1-6, the complete variable domain reads ETGVTQSPTHLIKTRGQQVTLRCSSQSGHNTVSWYQQALGQGPQFIFQYYREEENGRGNFPPRFSGLQFPNYSSELNVNALELDDSALYLCASSLAGDGNSPLHFGNGTRLTVT.

This chain links TRBV19 with TRBJ1-6, with no clear D. The CDR3 runs to 14 residues. Germline CDR1 LNHDA, CDR2 SQIVND (reference sequence). Trimming took off 2 bases at V and 8 bases at J, with 10 bases between the two ends. CDR3 in DNA: TGTGCCAGTAGTATATTGGGGATCCATTCACCCCTCCACTTT. Protein sequence: CASSILGIHSPLHF.

As for this clone: Additional DNA sequences in this sample encode the identical CDR3. The J gene is TRBJ2-3, the V gene TRBV7-2; maybe TRBD2 (7 bases). The CDR3 is made up of 15 amino acids. Germline CDR1 SGHTA, CDR2 FQGNSA. V was shortened by 5 bases and J by 0 bases, with 12 bases between the two germline ends. The CDR3: CASSPRGGSTDTQYF. CDR3 coding DNA: TGTGCCAGCAGCCCAAGGGGGGGAAGCACAGATACGCAGTATTTT.

The chain links TRBV18 to TRBJ1-1; TRBD1 is a possible D gene (5 bases). Trimming cost V 0 bases and J 1 base, with 9 bases left between them. The CDR3 spans 15 residues. Germline V gives CDR1 KGHSH, CDR2 LQKENI. The CDR3 DNA reads TGTGCCAGCTCACCACCCTCAGGGAGGAACACTGAAGCTTTCTTT. This codes for CASSPPSGRNTEAFF.

This clone showed up just once. The CDR3 is CATSDLTYGYTF. In nucleotides, the CDR3 is TGTGCCACCAGTGATTTGACGTATGGCTACACCTTC. The V and J genes are TRBV24-1 and TRBJ1-2; D ambiguous. The CDR3 consists of 12 residues. V gave up 0 bases and J gave up 5 bases, with 3 bases separating them. Germline-derived CDR1 and CDR2 are KGHDR and SFDVKD.

The chain employs TRBV2 and TRBJ1-3, with 7 bases matching TRBD1. The germline CDR1 and CDR2 sequences are SNHLY and FYNNEI. V lost 9 bases, J lost 0 bases, and 2 bases stayed unmatched. The CDR3 is 13 amino acids. The CDR3 here is CARGTVSGNTIYF. CDR3 in DNA: TGTGCCAGAGGGACAGTCTCTGGAAACACCATATATTTT.

The rearrangement links TRBV5-1 to TRBJ2-4, with D possibly matching TRBD2 (5 bases). There are 14 residues in the CDR3. CDR1 and CDR2 (germline): SGHRS, YFSETQ. The ends were cut back, 0 bases at V and 5 bases at J, with 9 bases in the middle. CDR3 protein: CASSLGGYENIQYF. CDR3 bases: TGCGCCAGCAGCTTGGGCGGGTACGAAAACATTCAGTACTTC.

The chain combines TRBV18 with TRBJ1-4, with D possibly being TRBD1 (5 bases). Trimming stripped 6 bases from V and 3 bases from J, with 14 bases between. CDR1 and CDR2 from the germline V gene are KGHSH and LQKENI. The CDR3 totals 15 residues. CDR3 bases: TGTGCCAGCTCTCCTGCCCGACAGTCTAATGAAAAACTGTTTTTT. Residues: CASSPARQSNEKLFF.

This chain joins TRBV7-9 and TRBJ2-5, with D possibly called TRBD1 or TRBD2 (5 bases each). This CDR3 is built from 13 residues. V dropped 0 bases and J dropped 7 bases, with 9 bases sitting between them. Germline CDR1 SEHNR, CDR2 FQNEAQ (reference sequence). The CDR3 is CASSLAGRGTQYF. Here the CDR3 DNA reads TGTGCCAGCAGCTTAGCGGGACGGGGGACCCAGTACTTC.